The 27 T cell receptor beta chains in this list originate from one sample, sequenced in a study of early T cells in non-severe SARS-CoV-2 infection. TCRdb recomputed calls from the 5' RACE reads with MiXCR, one row per CDR3 protein. The sample has about 64,000 distinct CDR3 sequences, around 13% seen once; the top ten hold under 1.5%. The material sequenced was whole blood, taken at baseline. These receptors originate from an adult who was a healthcare worker with PCR-confirmed SARS-CoV-2 infection or an uninfected control (not recorded which).

The chain uses TRBV14 and TRBJ2-1; tentatively, D is TRBD2 (6 bases). Germline CDR1 and CDR2: SGHDN and FVKESK. V shed 6 bases and J shed 3 bases, with 9 bases lying between them. This CDR3 is 13 amino acids long. The CDR3 spells CASRLTSYNEQFF. The CDR3 region has the DNA TGTGCCAGCAGGCTGACTAGCTACAATGAGCAGTTCTTC.

The chain carries TRBV9 and TRBJ2-1; the match to TRBD2 covers 8 bases. This CDR3 has 16 residues. The J segment lost 1 base and the V segment lost 2 bases, leaving 5 bases of the junction unmatched. Germline lookup yields CDR1 SGDLS and CDR2 YYNGEE. The CDR3 loop is CASSVVAGPSYNEQFF. The CDR3 DNA reads TGTGCCAGCAGCGTCGTAGCGGGGCCTTCCTACAATGAGCAGTTCTTC.

This clonotype has ten or more counts. This chain uses TRBV28 with TRBJ2-3; perhaps TRBD1 as D (6 bases). The CDR3 extends over 13 amino acids. The V and J ends lost 8 bases and 11 bases respectively, with 20 bases between them. CDR1 and CDR2 (germline): MDHEN, SYDVKM. In DNA, the CDR3 is TGTGCCAGCGAGAGACAGGCTGTCAGGCGGCAGTATTTT. This sequence encodes CASERQAVRRQYF.

The chain is built from TRBV4-1 and TRBJ1-1; 12 positions match TRBD1. This CDR3 contains 18 residues. Trimming cost V 3 bases and J 4 bases; bases outside gene matches: 12. Per germline, CDR1 MGHRA and CDR2 YSYEKL. In nucleotides, the CDR3 is TGCGCCAGCAGCCATGATTACCGGGACAGGGGGCGAATCACTGAAGCTTTCTTT. Protein: CASSHDYRDRGRITEAFF.

This clonotype showed up many times. The chain joins TRBV9 to TRBJ2-1; D is unresolved. This CDR3 has 13 amino acids. Trimming took off 4 bases at V and 8 bases at J, with 13 bases between the two ends. Germline assignment: CDR1 SGDLS and CDR2 YYNGEE. The CDR3: CASSRVVRHEQFF. In DNA, the CDR3 is TGTGCCAGCAGCCGGGTAGTGAGGCATGAGCAGTTCTTC.

There are many counts of this clonotype. The V call is TRBV14, the J call TRBJ2-2, with 8 bases matching TRBD2. This CDR3 is 14 amino acids long. CDR1 is SGHDN, CDR2 FVKESK, per germline. J lost 5 bases, V lost 6 bases, and 5 bases had no gene match. Here the CDR3 reads CASREGLATGELFF. The DNA of the CDR3 is TGTGCCAGCAGGGAAGGACTAGCTACCGGGGAGCTGTTTTTT.

The chain carries TRBV4-3 and TRBJ1-5, with 7 nucleotides matching TRBD1. The V and J ends lost 0 bases and 5 bases, in that order; junction bases with no gene match: 7. Germline lookup yields CDR1 LGHNA and CDR2 YSLEER. The CDR3 contains 16 residues. Here the CDR3 reads CASSQDDRAPYQPQHF. DNA of the CDR3: TGCGCCAGCAGCCAAGATGACAGGGCCCCCTATCAGCCCCAGCATTTT.

This clonotype was picked up a small number of times. The chain is built from TRBV2 and TRBJ2-2; D not certain. This CDR3 spans 12 amino acids. Per the germline V gene, CDR1 is SNHLY and CDR2 is FYNNEI. The V end was cut by 4 bases, the J end by 6 bases, with 6 bases between. CDR3 bases: TGTGCCAGCAGTGTATATCCCGGGGAGCTGTTTTTT. Its protein product is CASSVYPGELFF. Full variable domain (missing parts from reference TRBV2 and TRBJ2-2): EPEVTQTPSHQVTQMGQEVILRCVPISNHLYFYWYRQILGQKVEFLVSFYNNEISEKSEIFDDQFSVERPDGSNFTLKIRSTKLEDSAMYFCASSVYPGELFFGEGSRLTVL.

There are many counts of this clonotype. The chain recombines TRBV7-8 with TRBJ2-2; TRBD1 matches at 9 bases. Looked up from germline, CDR1 is SGHVS and CDR2 is FQNEAQ. The V and J ends lost 6 bases and 5 bases, in that order; junction bases with no gene match: 7. The CDR3 is 15 amino acids. The CDR3 DNA follows: TGTGCCAGCAGTTTGGGACAGGGCTGGACCGGGGAGCTGTTTTTT. Its translation: CASSLGQGWTGELFF.

V and J are TRBV10-2 and TRBJ1-2, with unresolved D. This CDR3 spans 12 amino acids. Germline V gene lookup returns CDR1 WSHSY and CDR2 SAAADI. The V gene lost 2 bases and the J gene lost 8 bases, with 9 bases spanning the gap. Here the CDR3 DNA reads TGCGCCAGCAGTGAGAGGTTGCGGGGCTACACCTTC. Translating gives CASSERLRGYTF.

The chain joins TRBV6-1 to TRBJ1-5, with D possibly TRBD1 on 6 matching bases. The germline V and J ends were trimmed by 8 bases and 2 bases, with 16 bases remaining between them. CDR1 and CDR2 (germline): MNHNS, SASEGT. There are 15 residues in the CDR3. CDR3 region: CASDVGAWGNQPQHF. CDR3 bases: TGTGCCAGCGACGTGGGGGCATGGGGCAATCAGCCCCAGCATTTT.

V and J are TRBV7-8 and TRBJ2-7; D unresolved. The CDR3 loop spans 12 amino acids. The V end was cut by 5 bases, the J end by 4 bases, with 9 bases between. Germline V CDR1 and CDR2: SGHVS, FQNEAQ. The CDR3 loop reads CASSPQPYEQYF. Written as DNA, the CDR3 is TGTGCCAGCAGCCCCCAGCCGTACGAGCAGTACTTC.

This clonotype has a count of ten or more. The chain is built from TRBV20-1 and TRBJ1-1; TRBD1 is a possible D gene (6 bases). V gave up 2 bases and J gave up 1 base, with 8 bases separating them. The CDR3 covers 13 residues. The germline V gene has CDR1 DFQATT and CDR2 SNEGSKA (reference sequence). CDR3 bases: TGCAGTGCTAGACAAGGGGGGAACACTGAAGCTTTCTTT. Its translation is CSARQGGNTEAFF.

This rearrangement joins TRBV7-9 to TRBJ2-3; D may be TRBD2 (6 bases). Germline values: CDR1 SEHNR, CDR2 FQNEAQ (reference sequence). Trimming took off 2 bases at V and 2 bases at J, with 14 bases between the two ends. The length of the CDR3 is 16 residues. CDR3 in amino acids: CASSLYFPRDTDTQYF. CDR3 nucleotides: TGTGCCAGCAGCTTATACTTCCCGCGGGACACAGATACGCAGTATTTT. The variable domain in full, with the rest retrieved from reference TRBV7-9 and TRBJ2-3, is DTGVSQNPRHKITKRGQNVTFRCDPISEHNRLYWYRQTLGQGPEFLTYFQNEAQLEKSRLLSDRFSAERPKGSFSTLEIQRTEQGDSAMYLCASSLYFPRDTDTQYFGPGTRLTVL.

The sample holds many counts of this clonotype. V gene TRBV7-9 combines with J gene TRBJ1-6, with D unresolved. Trimming pared 4 bases from V and 4 bases from J, leaving 14 bases between. Germline CDR1 and CDR2: SEHNR and FQNEAQ (reference sequence). This CDR3 has 16 amino acids. The CDR3: CASSSRTGKYNSPLHF. In nucleotides, the CDR3 is TGTGCCAGCAGCTCGCGGACGGGGAAATATAATTCACCCCTCCACTTT.

This clonotype occurred many times. This chain connects TRBV18 to TRBJ1-1; D is unresolved. Germline assignment: CDR1 KGHSH and CDR2 LQKENI. This CDR3 is 17 amino acids long. The germline V and J ends were trimmed by 3 bases and 2 bases, with 19 bases remaining between them. The CDR3 sequence: CASSPYSAAAGNTEAFF. In DNA, the CDR3 is TGTGCCAGCTCACCCTATTCCGCGGCGGCAGGCAACACTGAAGCTTTCTTT.

The rearrangement links TRBV20-1 to TRBJ2-5; 8 bases align to TRBD2. CDR3 size: 13 residues. The V gene end was trimmed by 0 bases and the J gene end by 3 bases; junction bases not matched to a gene: 0. Looked up from germline, CDR1 is DFQATT and CDR2 is SNEGSKA (reference sequence). In DNA, the CDR3 is TGCAGTGCTAGAGATAGCGGGAAAGAGACCCAGTACTTC. It specifies CSARDSGKETQYF.

The chain joins TRBV6-2 or TRBV6-3 to TRBJ2-4; perhaps TRBD1 as D (6 bases). CDR3 length: 12 residues. V lost 6 bases and J 8 bases, leaving 11 bases between the germline ends. The V gene's germline CDR1 is MNHEY and CDR2 SVGEGT. DNA of the CDR3: TGTGCCAGCAGCCAGGGGTGGCACATTCAGTACTTC. It encodes CASSQGWHIQYF.

The genes are TRBV18 and TRBJ2-1, with a tentative D call TRBD2 (5 bases). CDR1 and CDR2 (germline): KGHSH, LQKENI. Trimming shortened V by 5 bases and J by 10 bases, and 9 bases separated the two germline ends. CDR3 size: 11 residues. CDR3 nucleotides: TGTGCCAGCTCATTTCGAGGGGAGCAGTTCTTC. This codes for CASSFRGEQFF.

This clonotype has more than one count but fewer than ten. The J gene is TRBJ2-7, the V gene TRBV11-2; D ambiguous. The germline V gene encodes CDR1 SGHAT and CDR2 FQNNGV. The CDR3 is 15 residues long. Between the trimmed V and J ends, which lost 0 bases and 3 bases, there was a span of 12 bases. The CDR3 DNA sequence: TGTGCCAGCAGCTTAGATCGTGAGGACCACTACGAGCAGTACTTC. Amino acid sequence: CASSLDREDHYEQYF.

The genes are TRBV28 and TRBJ2-2, with a weak D call TRBD2 (6 bases). The germline V and J ends were trimmed by 5 bases and 8 bases, with 15 bases remaining between them. The CDR3 is made up of 14 amino acids. Germline V lookup: CDR1 MDHEN, CDR2 SYDVKM. CDR3 DNA sequence: TGTGCCAGCAGTCCCCGGCGGGGTTCGGGGGAGCTGTTTTTT. Translation gives CASSPRRGSGELFF. Variable domain in full (rest from reference TRBV28 and TRBJ2-2): DVKVTQSSRYLVKRTGEKVFLECVQDMDHENMFWYRQDPGLGLRLIYFSYDVKMKEKGDIPEGYSVSREKKERFSLILESASTNQTSMYLCASSPRRGSGELFFGEGSRLTVL.

This clonotype was detected only a few times. J is TRBJ1-1 and V is TRBV7-9; 10 nucleotides agree with TRBD1. The junction had 12 bases not matched to a gene; V was cut back by 6 bases and J by 5 bases. This CDR3 has 16 residues. Per the germline V gene, CDR1 is SEHNR and CDR2 is FQNEAQ (reference sequence). This CDR3 reads CASSRSGQGPGTEAFF. The CDR3 nucleotides are TGTGCCAGCAGTCGGTCGGGACAGGGGCCGGGAACTGAAGCTTTCTTT.

V and J are TRBV27 and TRBJ2-6; no definite D call. Between the trimmed V and J ends, which lost 5 bases and 0 bases, there was a span of 11 bases. The CDR3 has 16 residues. Per the germline V gene, CDR1 is MNHEY and CDR2 is SMNVEV (reference sequence). CDR3 loop: CASSPLRASGANVLTF. CDR3 in DNA: TGTGCCAGCAGTCCCTTAAGAGCCTCTGGGGCCAACGTCCTGACTTTC.

This clonotype was detected ten times or more. The chain has TRBV7-9 and TRBJ2-2; 11 nucleotides match TRBD2. Germline CDR1 reads SEHNR; CDR2 reads FQNEAQ (reference sequence). J was trimmed by 0 bases and V by 5 bases; bases with no gene match: 2. The CDR3 spans 16 residues. Written as DNA, the CDR3 is TGTGCCAGCAGCCCTAGCGGGGGGACGAACACCGGGGAGCTGTTTTTT. Translating it yields CASSPSGGTNTGELFF.

This clonotype was seen only a few times. The chain joins TRBV9 to TRBJ2-1, with no clear D. The ends were cut back, 4 bases at V and 9 bases at J, with 8 bases in the middle. Germline CDR1 is SGDLS and CDR2 is YYNGEE. The CDR3 has 11 residues. The CDR3 loop reads CASSSGREQFF. The CDR3 DNA sequence: TGTGCCAGCAGCTCCGGGCGTGAGCAGTTCTTC.

This chain connects TRBV28 to TRBJ1-5; D is possibly TRBD1 (5 bases). V dropped 4 bases and J dropped 0 bases, with 19 bases sitting between them. Germline assignment: CDR1 MDHEN and CDR2 SYDVKM. The CDR3 spans 18 residues. CDR3 region: CASSSWEGMANSNQPQHF. The CDR3 DNA reads as TGTGCCAGCAGTTCTTGGGAGGGGATGGCCAATAGCAATCAGCCCCAGCATTTT.

This clonotype was counted once. The V gene is TRBV28, the J gene TRBJ1-4, with a tentative D call TRBD1 (6 bases). V lost 3 bases and J lost 6, with 26 bases in between. The CDR3 is 19 residues long. The germline CDR1 and CDR2 sequences are MDHEN and SYDVKM. The chain's CDR3 is CASSFPRTLLTGIYEKLFF. The CDR3 DNA sequence: TGTGCCAGCAGTTTCCCCCGCACTCTTCTGACAGGAATTTATGAAAAACTGTTTTTT.